This T cell receptor beta chain stems from a study of CD8+CD57+ T cells in acquired aplastic anemia. General study findings and limits: The study identified roughly 29 CD8+ CDR3 sequences shared by patients and controls.

Remarks on this clonotype: Antigen unknown.

Sequenced patients had shown CD8+CD57+ cell expansion by flow cytometry. None of the patients had been given any therapy when their blood was sampled. Looked up from germline, CDR1 is DFQATT and CDR2 is SNEGSKA (reference sequence). This CDR3 has 13 amino acids. Trimming cost V 1 base and J 6 bases, with 12 bases left between them. Profiling of TCR beta VDJ combinations and CDR3 sequences used genomic DNA as template. TCRdb passed the reads through MiXCR, listing each CDR3 protein once. The sample carries under 350,000 distinct CDR3 sequences, roughly 61% recorded once. Sequenced sample: sorted CD4+, CD8+, or CD8+CD57+ T cells (not recorded which) from PBMCs. The receptor's source is a human donor with aplastic anemia. V gene TRBV20-1 combines with J gene TRBJ1-1; D remains ambiguous. The CDR3 region is CSARVALFSEAFF. CDR3 coding DNA: TGCAGTGCTAGAGTGGCCCTCTTTTCTGAAGCTTTCTTT.